This T cell receptor beta chain was found in a study of PD-1 blockade in classical Hodgkin lymphoma. Whole-study context: Nivolumab was administered to patients intravenously at 3 mg/kg every 2 weeks.

The protocol was immunoSEQ multiplex PCR, while the TCRdb copy is restricted to in-frame clones and leaves out a portion. The data show tens of thousands of clones, about 92% seen once. Study-level points and caveats: TCR diversity at baseline was reported to be reduced in newly diagnosed patients relative to healthy donors. TCR diversity rose significantly by C4D1 in CD4+ but not CD8+ cells. Newly diagnosed and completely responding patients shared comparable baseline diversity.

The sample holds a few counts of this clone. Antigen unknown. Looked up from germline, CDR1 is LNHDA and CDR2 is SQIVND (reference sequence). Trimming took 9 bases from V and 3 from J; bases not matched to a gene: 6. This CDR3 spans 14 amino acids. Sample time point: cycle 4 day 1 (C4D1), after 6 weeks of nivolumab. Each of the patients experienced relapse following autologous stem cell transplantation, and their brentuximab vedotin exposure differed. This chain joins TRBV19 and TRBJ1-5; TRBD1 aligns across 9 bases. This sequence originates from a human donor with classical Hodgkin lymphoma. The starting material was peripheral blood mononuclear cells (PBMCs), obtained before the fourth cycle of nivolumab. CDR3 nucleotide sequence: TGTGCCAGCACCGGGACAGGGTTCAATCAGCCCCAGCATTTT. Protein product: CASTGTGFNQPQHF.